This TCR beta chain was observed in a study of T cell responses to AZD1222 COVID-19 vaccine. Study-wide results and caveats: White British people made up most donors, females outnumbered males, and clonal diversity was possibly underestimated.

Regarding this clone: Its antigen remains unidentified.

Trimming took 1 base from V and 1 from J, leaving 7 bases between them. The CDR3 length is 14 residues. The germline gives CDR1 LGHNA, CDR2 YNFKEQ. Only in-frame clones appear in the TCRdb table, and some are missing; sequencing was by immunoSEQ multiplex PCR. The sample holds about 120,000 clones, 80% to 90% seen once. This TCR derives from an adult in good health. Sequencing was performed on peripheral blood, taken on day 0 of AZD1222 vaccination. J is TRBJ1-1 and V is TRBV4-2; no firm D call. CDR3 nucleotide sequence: TGTGCCAGCAGCCAAGGGCAAGGGAACACTGAAGCTTTCTTT. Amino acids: CASSQGQGNTEAFF.